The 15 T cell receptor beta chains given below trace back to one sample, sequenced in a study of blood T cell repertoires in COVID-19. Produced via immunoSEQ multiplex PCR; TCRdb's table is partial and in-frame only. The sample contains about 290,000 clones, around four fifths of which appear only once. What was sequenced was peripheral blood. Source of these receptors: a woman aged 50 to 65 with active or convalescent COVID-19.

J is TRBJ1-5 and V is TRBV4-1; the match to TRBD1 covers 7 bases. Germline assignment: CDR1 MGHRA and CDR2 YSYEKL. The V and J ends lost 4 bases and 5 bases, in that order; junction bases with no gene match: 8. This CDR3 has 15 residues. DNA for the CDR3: TGCGCCAGCAGCCCTCTAGGGACAGCAGATCAGCCCCAGCATTTT. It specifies CASSPLGTADQPQHF.

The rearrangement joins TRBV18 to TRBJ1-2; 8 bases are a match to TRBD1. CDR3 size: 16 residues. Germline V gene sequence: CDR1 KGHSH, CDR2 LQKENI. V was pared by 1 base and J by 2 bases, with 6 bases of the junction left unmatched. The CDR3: CASSPRQGTQNYGYTF. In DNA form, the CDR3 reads TGTGCCAGCTCACCACGACAGGGGACACAAAACTATGGCTACACCTTC.

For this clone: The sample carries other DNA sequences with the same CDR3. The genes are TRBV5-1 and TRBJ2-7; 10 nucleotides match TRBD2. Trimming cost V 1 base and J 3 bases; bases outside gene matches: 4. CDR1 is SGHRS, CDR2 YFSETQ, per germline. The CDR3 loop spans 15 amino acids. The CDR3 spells CASSLKLAGIYEQYF. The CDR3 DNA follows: TGCGCCAGCAGCTTGAAACTAGCGGGAATCTACGAGCAGTACTTC.

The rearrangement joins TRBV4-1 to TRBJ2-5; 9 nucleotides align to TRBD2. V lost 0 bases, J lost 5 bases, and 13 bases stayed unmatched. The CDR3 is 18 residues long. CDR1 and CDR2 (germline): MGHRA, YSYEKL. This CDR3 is CASSQDLTSGRGRETQYF. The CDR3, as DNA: TGCGCCAGCAGCCAAGACCTTACTAGCGGGCGGGGGAGGGAGACCCAGTACTTC.

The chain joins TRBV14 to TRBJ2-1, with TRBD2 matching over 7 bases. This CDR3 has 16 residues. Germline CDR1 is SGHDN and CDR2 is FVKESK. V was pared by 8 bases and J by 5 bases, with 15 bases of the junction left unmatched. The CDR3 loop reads CASAKWSGGSNNEQFF. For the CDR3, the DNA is TGTGCCAGCGCCAAGTGGTCGGGAGGTAGCAACAATGAGCAGTTCTTC.

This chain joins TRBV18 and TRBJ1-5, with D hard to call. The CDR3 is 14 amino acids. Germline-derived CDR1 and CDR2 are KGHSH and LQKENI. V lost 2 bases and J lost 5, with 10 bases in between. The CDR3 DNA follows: TGTGCCAGCTCACCAGCAGGAACCTATCAGCCCCAGCATTTT. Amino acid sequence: CASSPAGTYQPQHF.

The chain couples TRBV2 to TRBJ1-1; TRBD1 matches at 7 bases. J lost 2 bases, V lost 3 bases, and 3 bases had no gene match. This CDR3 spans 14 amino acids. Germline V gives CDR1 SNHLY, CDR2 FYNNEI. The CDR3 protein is CASSDRQGNTEAFF. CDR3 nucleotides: TGTGCCAGCAGTGACCGACAGGGAAACACTGAAGCTTTCTTT.

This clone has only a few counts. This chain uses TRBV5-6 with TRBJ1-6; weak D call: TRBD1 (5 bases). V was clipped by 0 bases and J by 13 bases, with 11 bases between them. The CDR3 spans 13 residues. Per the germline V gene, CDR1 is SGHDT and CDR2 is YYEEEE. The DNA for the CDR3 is TGTGCCAGCAGCTTGGGTCTACCAGGGCCCCTCCACTTT. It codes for CASSLGLPGPLHF. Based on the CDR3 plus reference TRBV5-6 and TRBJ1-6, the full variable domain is DAGVTQSPTHLIKTRGQQVTLRCSPKSGHDTVSWYQQALGQGPQFIFQYYEEEERQRGNFPDRFSGHQFPNYSSELNVNALLLGDSALYLCASSLGLPGPLHFGNGTRLTVT.

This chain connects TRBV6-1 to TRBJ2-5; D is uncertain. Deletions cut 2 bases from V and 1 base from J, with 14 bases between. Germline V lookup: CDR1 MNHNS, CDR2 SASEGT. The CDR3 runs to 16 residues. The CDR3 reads CASSENVRVGQETQYF. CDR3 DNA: TGTGCCAGCAGTGAAAATGTCCGGGTAGGCCAAGAGACCCAGTACTTC.

The CDR3 bases are TGTGCCAGCAGCTTCTTCCGGGACACTGAAGCTTTCTTT. Its translation is CASSFFRDTEAFF. The chain recombines TRBV7-9 with TRBJ1-1; D is ambiguous. CDR1 and CDR2 (germline): SEHNR, FQNEAQ (reference sequence). This CDR3 region has 13 residues. The V gene lost 3 bases and the J gene lost 3 bases, with 8 bases spanning the gap.

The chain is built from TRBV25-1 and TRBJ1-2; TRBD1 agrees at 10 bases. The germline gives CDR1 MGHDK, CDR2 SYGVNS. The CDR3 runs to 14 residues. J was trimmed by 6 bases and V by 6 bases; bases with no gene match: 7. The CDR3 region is CASSDGDRGDGYTF. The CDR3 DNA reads TGTGCCAGCAGCGACGGGGACAGGGGAGATGGCTACACCTTC.

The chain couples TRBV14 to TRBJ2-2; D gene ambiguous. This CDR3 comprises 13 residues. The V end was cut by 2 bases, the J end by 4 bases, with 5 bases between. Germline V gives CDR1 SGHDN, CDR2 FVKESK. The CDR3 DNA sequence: TGTGCCAGCAGCCAATCAGTCACCGGGGAGCTGTTTTTT. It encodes CASSQSVTGELFF.

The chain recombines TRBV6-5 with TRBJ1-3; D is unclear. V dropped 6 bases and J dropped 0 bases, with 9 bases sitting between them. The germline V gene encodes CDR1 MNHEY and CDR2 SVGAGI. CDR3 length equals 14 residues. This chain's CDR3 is CASRPQISGNTIYF. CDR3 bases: TGTGCCAGCAGACCACAGATCTCTGGAAACACCATATATTTT.

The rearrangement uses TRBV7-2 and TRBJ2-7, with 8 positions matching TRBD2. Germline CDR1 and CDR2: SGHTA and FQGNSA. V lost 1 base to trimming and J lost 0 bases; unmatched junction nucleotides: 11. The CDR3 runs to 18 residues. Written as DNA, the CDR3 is TGTGCCAGCAGCTTAGGTCGGGGCGGACTAGCCCGCTCCTACGAGCAGTACTTC. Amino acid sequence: CASSLGRGGLARSYEQYF. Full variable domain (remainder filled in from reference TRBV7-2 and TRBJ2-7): GAGVSQSPSNKVTEKGKDVELRCDPISGHTALYWYRQSLGQGLEFLIYFQGNSAPDKSGLPSDRFSAERTGGSVSTLTIQRTQQEDSAVYLCASSLGRGGLARSYEQYFGPGTRLTVT.

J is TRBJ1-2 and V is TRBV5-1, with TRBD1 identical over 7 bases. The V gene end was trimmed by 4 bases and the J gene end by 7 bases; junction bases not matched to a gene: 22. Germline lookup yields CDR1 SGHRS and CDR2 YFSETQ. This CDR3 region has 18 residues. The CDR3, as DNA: TGCGCCAGCAGCCCCGCCGGGCCAGGGGGACTCCCTCAAGGTGGCTACACCTTC. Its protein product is CASSPAGPGGLPQGGYTF.